This passage covers 3 T cell receptor beta chains from one sample sequenced in a study of T cell repertoires in cytomegalovirus infection. These receptors lack a known antigen. Via MiXCR, TCRdb re-called the reads, giving one row per CDR3 protein. The table shows fewer than 1,000,000 distinct CDR3 sequences, with roughly 31% occurring only once. Sequenced here: cultured CD8+ T cells from PBMCs, sampled from culture after CMV antigen stimulation. These receptor sequences come from a human donor in good health (CMV status not recorded). Some clones in this sample may be carry-over from other donors' samples.

The chain links TRBV15 to TRBJ1-5; 9 bases map to TRBD1. V lost 9 bases and J lost 0; bases outside the gene matches: 12. Germline CDR1 and CDR2: LNHNV and YYDKDF (reference sequence). The CDR3 sequence is 17 residues long. The DNA of the CDR3 is TGTGCCACTGGATTAGGGACAGGGTCAAATAGCAATCAGCCCCAGCATTTT. This codes for CATGLGTGSNSNQPQHF.

Only a few counts were recorded for this clonotype. The chain uses TRBV15 and TRBJ2-1; 11 nucleotides agree with TRBD1. Germline lookup yields CDR1 LNHNV and CDR2 YYDKDF (reference sequence). J gave up 5 bases and V 2 bases, and 11 bases lay outside the gene matches. This CDR3 has 18 residues. CDR3 residues: CATSRWEGQGVRNNEQFF. CDR3 coding DNA: TGTGCCACCAGCAGATGGGAGGGACAGGGGGTTAGAAACAATGAGCAGTTCTTC.

CDR3: CASSIKASSYNEQFF. The DNA for the CDR3 is TGTGCCAGTAGTATAAAAGCCAGCTCCTACAATGAGCAGTTCTTC. The chain combines TRBV19 with TRBJ2-1; no definite D call. The CDR3 spans 15 residues. Trimming left V 2 bases short and J 0 bases short, with 8 bases between. Germline V gene data show CDR1 as LNHDA and CDR2 as SQIVND (reference sequence).